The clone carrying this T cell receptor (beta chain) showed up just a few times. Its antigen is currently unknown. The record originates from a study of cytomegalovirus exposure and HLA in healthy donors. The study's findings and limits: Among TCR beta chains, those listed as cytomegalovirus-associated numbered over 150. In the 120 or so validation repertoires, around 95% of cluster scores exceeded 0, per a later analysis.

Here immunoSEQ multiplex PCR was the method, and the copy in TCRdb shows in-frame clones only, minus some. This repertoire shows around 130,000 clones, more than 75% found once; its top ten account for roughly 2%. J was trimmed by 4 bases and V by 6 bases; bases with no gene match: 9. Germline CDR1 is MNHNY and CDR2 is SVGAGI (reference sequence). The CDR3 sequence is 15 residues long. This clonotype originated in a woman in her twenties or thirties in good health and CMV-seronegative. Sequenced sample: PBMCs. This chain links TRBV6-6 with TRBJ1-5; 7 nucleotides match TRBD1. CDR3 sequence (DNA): TGTGCCAGCAGCAAGACAGGGAGCGGTAATCAGCCCCAGCATTTT. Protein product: CASSKTGSGNQPQHF.